These 3 T cell receptor beta chains were all obtained from the same sample, sequenced in a study of blood T cell repertoires in COVID-19. Repertoires were generated with immunoSEQ multiplex PCR, while TCRdb's copy carries only in-frame clones and drops some. The sample records about 140,000 clones, approximately 87% being singletons. Sequenced input: PBMCs or T cells enriched from blood (not recorded which). The receptors originated from a man in his fifties or sixties in a cohort exposed to, infected with or recovered from COVID-19 (not recorded which).

This sequence joins TRBV12-3 or TRBV12-4 and TRBJ2-5; D may be TRBD2 (5 bases). The CDR3 has 11 amino acids. V lost 8 bases, J lost 5 bases, and 9 bases lay in between. CDR3 nucleotide sequence: TGTGCCAGCGGACTTTTGGAGACCCAGTACTTC. Its translation: CASGLLETQYF.

The V call is TRBV6-2 or TRBV6-3, the J call TRBJ1-4; 7 nucleotides align to TRBD1. This CDR3 is built from 18 residues. V trimming: 0 bases; J trimming: 1 base; junction bases outside the gene matches: 8. Germline V lookup: CDR1 MNHEY, CDR2 SVGEGT. CDR3 coding DNA: TGTGCCAGCAGTTACTCGAACCGGAGGGGGCGAACTAATGAAAAACTGTTTTTT. Its translation is CASSYSNRRGRTNEKLFF.

The chain couples TRBV10-2 to TRBJ2-5; TRBD1 aligns across 9 bases. Germline V lookup: CDR1 WSHSY, CDR2 SAAADI. V lost 5 bases and J lost 3; bases outside the gene matches: 4. The CDR3 runs 14 residues. Here the CDR3 DNA reads TGCGCCAGCAGTTGGACAGGGGATAAAGAGACCCAGTACTTC. Protein: CASSWTGDKETQYF.